Described below is a single TCR beta chain sequence and its context. This entry is derived from a study of T cells expressing NK-cell markers. After re-calling the 5' RACE reads, TCRdb lists one entry per CDR3 protein, DNA absent. This repertoire includes some 460,000 distinct CDR3 sequences. The sequenced sample consisted of blood T cells: a sorted CD56 or NKG2C T cell subset, CD4+ or CD8+ T cells, or bulk PBMC T cells (not recorded which). The source of this sequence is a woman in her forties or fifties in good health.

The CDR3 region is CSVADRSLLQYF. The chain couples TRBV29-1 to TRBJ2-4; checking the TCRdb D call of TRBD1 is not possible without DNA. The CDR3 extends over 12 amino acids. Per germline, CDR1 SQVTM and CDR2 ANQGSEA.